The 10 T cell receptor beta chains presented below share a single source sample, sequenced in a study of early T cells in non-severe SARS-CoV-2 infection (dated by TCRdb to about 2021). Receptors were amplified or captured by 5' RACE. TCRdb names NextSeq 500 as the instrument used. TCRdb ran its own pipeline on the public reads, namely fastp trimming at Q25 and MiXCR clone calling, and kept in-frame beta chains. Rows merge per CDR3 protein into single entries with the most common DNA and genes. Present in this sample are about 67,000 distinct CDR3 sequences, around a tenth of which were seen just once. The ten largest clones add up to about 4.1% of the sample. Sequencing input: whole blood. These receptor sequences come from an adult who was a healthcare worker with PCR-confirmed SARS-CoV-2 infection or an uninfected control (not recorded which).

The genes are TRBV12-3 or TRBV12-4 and TRBJ2-7; D may be TRBD1 or TRBD2 (5 bases each). Trimming pared 2 bases from V and 9 bases from J, leaving 11 bases between. The CDR3 is made up of 12 amino acids. CDR3 sequence: CASSLFGDGQYF. Written as DNA, the CDR3 is TGTGCCAGCAGTTTATTCGGGGACGGGCAGTACTTC.

The chain carries TRBV4-1 and TRBJ2-1, with a tentative D call TRBD1 (6 bases). The V gene lost 0 bases and the J gene lost 3 bases, with 12 bases spanning the gap. CDR3 size: 16 residues. Germline-derived CDR1 and CDR2 are MGHRA and YSYEKL. Here the CDR3 reads CASSQDGDKDYNEQFF. CDR3 nucleotide sequence: TGCGCCAGCAGCCAAGATGGGGACAAGGACTACAATGAGCAGTTCTTC.

This clonotype was seen at least ten times. This chain connects TRBV7-6 to TRBJ2-3, with 7 bases fitting TRBD2. The CDR3 extends over 13 amino acids. Losses at the gene ends were 3 bases for V and 4 bases for J; bases not matched to a gene: 1. The V gene's germline CDR1 is SGHVS and CDR2 FNYEAQ. The DNA of the CDR3 is TGTGCCAGCAGCTTGGCGGGGGCAGATACGCAGTATTTT. This gives the protein CASSLAGADTQYF.

This clonotype was seen many times. The chain joins TRBV7-9 to TRBJ1-1; 9 bases map to TRBD1. The CDR3 spans 13 residues. Germline CDR1 SEHNR, CDR2 FQNEAQ (reference sequence). V shed 1 base and J 8 bases; nucleotides not matched to a gene: 2. CDR3 nucleotide sequence: TGTGCCAGCAGCTTAGAGGGACAGGGCGAAGCTTTCTTT. Amino acids: CASSLEGQGEAFF.

There are a few counts of this clonotype. This chain links TRBV7-9 with TRBJ2-3; D might be TRBD2 (5 bases). The V gene's germline CDR1 is SEHNR and CDR2 FQNEAQ (reference sequence). Trimming took off 4 bases at V and 14 bases at J, with 16 bases between the two ends. The CDR3 contains 12 residues. The CDR3 here is CASSSETIRGYF. For the CDR3, the DNA is TGTGCCAGCAGCTCCGAGACGATCCGGGGGTATTTT.

This chain uses TRBV29-1 with TRBJ2-7; D uncertain. V was pared by 5 bases and J by 1 base, with 9 bases between. The germline V gene has CDR1 SQVTM and CDR2 ANQGSEA. There are 12 residues in the CDR3. The CDR3 region is CSVTEESYEQYF. DNA for the CDR3: TGCAGCGTTACTGAGGAGTCCTACGAGCAGTACTTC.

This clonotype came up a few times. This sequence joins TRBV6-1 and TRBJ2-6; D remains ambiguous. The germline V gene has CDR1 MNHNS and CDR2 SASEGT. V lost 11 bases, J lost 0 bases, and 11 bases lay in between. The CDR3 spans 14 residues. CDR3 amino acids: CAGSTGSGANVLTF. The CDR3 nucleotides are TGTGCCGGCTCGACCGGCTCTGGGGCCAACGTCCTGACTTTC.

This clonotype appeared many times. The gene calls are TRBV20-1 and TRBJ2-3; 9 bases agree with TRBD2. J lost 2 bases, V lost 6 bases, and 9 bases had no gene match. Germline lookup yields CDR1 DFQATT and CDR2 SNEGSKA (reference sequence). CDR3 length: 15 amino acids. CDR3 coding DNA: TGCAGTGCCATCGAGACTAGCGGACACACAGATACGCAGTATTTT. It is translated as CSAIETSGHTDTQYF.

This clonotype was picked up many times. CDR3 nucleotides: TGTGCCAGCAGTTACGGTGCGGGGATGGGTAAGGAGCAGTTCTTC. Protein: CASSYGAGMGKEQFF. V is TRBV6-2 or TRBV6-3 and J is TRBJ2-1, with TRBD2 as a possible D gene (6 bases). Germline lookup yields CDR1 MNHEY and CDR2 SVGEGT. The CDR3 consists of 15 residues. The V gene lost 2 bases and the J gene lost 10 bases, with 18 bases spanning the gap.

This clonotype showed up many times. The V and J genes are TRBV6-1 and TRBJ1-4, with a tentative D call TRBD1 (5 bases). CDR3 size: 17 residues. Trimming cost V 3 bases and J 0 bases, with 14 bases left between them. The germline V gene encodes CDR1 MNHNS and CDR2 SASEGT. The CDR3 region is CASSDIRTPATNEKLFF. CDR3 bases: TGTGCCAGCAGTGACATCCGGACACCTGCAACTAATGAAAAACTGTTTTTT.